These 15 T cell receptor beta chains were all obtained from the same sample, sequenced in a study of blood T cells in healthy people across ages. A J-beta primer mix and a sample-barcoded 5' primer were used in a second PCR of about 7 to 11 cycles. TCRdb re-derived calls from the 5' RACE reads in MiXCR, one entry per CDR3 protein. The sample consists of 660,000 or so distinct CDR3 sequences, around 54% of them appearing once. The specimen was blood. The receptors shown here come from a man in his fifties or sixties in good health.

At least ten counts were recorded for this clonotype. V is TRBV5-6 and J is TRBJ2-7; D is unclear. Trimming removed 3 bases from V and 4 bases from J, with 8 bases in between. The CDR3 has 12 amino acids. Germline CDR1 and CDR2: SGHDT and YYEEEE. The CDR3 sequence: CASSSSRYEQYF. DNA for the CDR3: TGTGCCAGCAGCTCCTCCAGGTACGAGCAGTACTTC.

The chain couples TRBV20-1 to TRBJ2-7; 7 nucleotides align to TRBD1. The germline CDR1 and CDR2 sequences are DFQATT and SNEGSKA (reference sequence). The trim removed 3 bases at V and 0 bases at J, leaving 5 bases unmatched. This CDR3 contains 14 residues. The CDR3 spells CSARGDSGSYEQYF. For the CDR3, the DNA is TGCAGTGCTAGGGGGGACAGCGGCTCCTACGAGCAGTACTTC.

This chain uses TRBV7-2 with TRBJ2-3, with a weak D call TRBD1 (6 bases). Germline lookup yields CDR1 SGHTA and CDR2 FQGNSA. This CDR3 spans 17 amino acids. The V end lost 5 bases, the J end lost 4 bases, and 22 bases lay between the germline ends. The CDR3 DNA reads TGTGCCAGCAGCCCAGGGGTGTATCGGGCCCCCGCAGATACGCAGTATTTT. Residues: CASSPGVYRAPADTQYF.

This clonotype has just one count. The V gene is TRBV2, the J gene TRBJ2-3; D gene uncertain. The CDR3 sequence is 19 residues long. CDR1 is SNHLY, CDR2 FYNNEI, per germline. V lost 2 bases, J lost 1 base, and 22 bases lay in between. The DNA of the CDR3 is TGTGCCAGCAGTGAAAAGGCCGGTTATTTCGGACCCGGCACAGATACGCAGTATTTT. Its translation: CASSEKAGYFGPGTDTQYF.

This chain joins TRBV15 and TRBJ2-7, with D possibly being TRBD2 (5 bases). This CDR3 contains 16 residues. Germline assignment: CDR1 LNHNV and CDR2 YYDKDF (reference sequence). Deletions cut 3 bases from V and 0 bases from J, with 15 bases between. Here the CDR3 DNA reads TGTGCCACCAGCAGCCCAGGACGGGGAGACTCCTACGAGCAGTACTTC. This gives the protein CATSSPGRGDSYEQYF.

This chain joins TRBV21-1 and TRBJ2-1; the table calls TRBD2, which could not be checked here. TRBV21-1 is an annotated pseudogene. The CDR3 spans 16 residues. Here the CDR3 DNA reads TGTGCCAGCAGCAAAGCTTCACGGACTAGCGGGGTGAATCCGTTCTTC. The encoded protein is CASSKASRTSGVNPFF.

Notes on this clonotype: One end of the junction does not line up with germline, which may come from a read error. The chain uses TRBV6-5 and TRBJ2-5; 8 bases match TRBD1. Germline V gene lookup returns CDR1 MNHEY and CDR2 SVGAGI. The CDR3 covers 15 residues. The CDR3 DNA reads TGTGCCGGCAGTCCAGGACAGGGTCCGGGGGTGCCCCAGTACTTC. Protein sequence: CAGSPGQGPGVPQYF.

This clonotype was observed a handful of times. This rearrangement joins TRBV25-1 to TRBJ2-1; D perhaps matches TRBD1 (6 bases). The germline V gene has CDR1 MGHDK and CDR2 SYGVNS. V was shortened by 4 bases and J by 4 bases, with 14 bases between the two germline ends. The CDR3 length is 15 residues. The CDR3 region has the DNA TGTGCCAGCAGTGCCCACCGGGACACTTACAATGAGCAGTTCTTC. This translates into CASSAHRDTYNEQFF.

With respect to this clonotype: One end of the junction is discordant with germline, which a read error may explain. This sequence joins TRBV28 and TRBJ1-6; a weak D match, TRBD1 (6 bases). From germline, CDR1 is MDHEN and CDR2 SYDVKM. This CDR3 contains 13 residues. In nucleotides, the CDR3 is TGTGCCAGCACCCGGGACAATAATTCACCCCCCCACTTT. Translated: CASTRDNNSPPHF.

The V call is TRBV6-5, the J call TRBJ1-2, with D possibly being TRBD1 (5 bases). The CDR3 length is 15 residues. CDR1 is MNHEY, CDR2 SVGAGI, per germline. Trimming removed 0 bases from V and 4 bases from J, with 12 bases in between. CDR3 region: CASSYSPTGGYGYTF. The CDR3 DNA sequence: TGTGCCAGCAGTTACTCGCCTACAGGCGGCTATGGCTACACCTTC.

The chain combines TRBV20-1 with TRBJ2-7; TRBD2 aligns across 9 bases. Germline values: CDR1 DFQATT, CDR2 SNEGSKA (reference sequence). Trimming cost V 0 bases and J 6 bases; bases outside gene matches: 15. The CDR3 has 17 amino acids. The CDR3 loop reads CSARDPPRRGGLGEQYF. The CDR3 DNA reads as TGCAGTGCTAGAGACCCCCCGCGGCGGGGGGGCCTTGGCGAGCAGTACTTC.

CDR3: CASSVVTTNEQFF. CDR3 sequence (DNA): TGTGCCAGCAGCGTAGTCACTACCAATGAGCAGTTCTTC. The chain carries TRBV7-2 and TRBJ2-1, with D unresolved. The ends were cut back, 5 bases at V and 6 bases at J, with 11 bases in the middle. The CDR3 spans 13 residues. Germline values: CDR1 SGHTA, CDR2 FQGNSA.

There are a few counts of this clonotype. The CDR3 reads CASSERGGYEQYF. CDR3 DNA: TGTGCCAGCAGCGAGCGGGGGGGATACGAGCAGTACTTC. This chain connects TRBV7-2 to TRBJ2-7, with 10 bases identical to TRBD2. Germline CDR1 SGHTA, CDR2 FQGNSA. This CDR3 contains 13 residues. After removal of 5 bases from V and 4 bases from J, the junction contained 2 bases not matched to a gene.

The CDR3 region has the DNA TGTGCCAGCAGCCCTCTAGCGTACCAAGAGACCCAGTACTTC. Amino acids: CASSPLAYQETQYF. The V and J genes are TRBV12-3 or TRBV12-4 and TRBJ2-5; maybe TRBD2 (6 bases). Trimming took off 6 bases at V and 0 bases at J, with 11 bases between the two ends. The CDR3 runs to 14 residues.

The chain uses TRBV20-1 and TRBJ2-1; D is possibly TRBD2 (7 bases). CDR1 is DFQATT and CDR2 is SNEGSKA in the germline V gene (reference sequence). V was cut by 3 bases and J by 2 bases, with 8 bases left in between. The CDR3 length is 13 residues. CDR3 region: CSARGGPYNEQFF. CDR3 DNA: TGCAGTGCTAGGGGGGGGCCCTACAATGAGCAGTTCTTC.